A selection of T cell receptor beta chains follows, all from one sample in a study of type 1 regulatory T cells. These receptors are not linked to any known antigen. Via MiXCR, TCRdb re-called the reads, giving one row per CDR3 protein. The sample records under 85,000 distinct CDR3 sequences, just under 50% being singletons. The material sequenced was cultured non-Tr1 T cells, either the whole culture or a sorted T cell fraction (not recorded which). These receptors were collected from a human donor in good health. Both conserved end residues are part of each CDR3. A D gene is named only where the DNA matches it firmly. Only some rows state a clone size, as once, few, many or a class for expanded clones.

d_gene,v_gene,j_gene,abundance,CDR3nt,CDR3aa
TRBD1,TRBV28,TRBJ1-5,-,TGTGCCAGCAGTCCCCAGACAGGGTTGGGTCAGCCCCAGCATTTT,CASSPQTGLGQPQHF
-,TRBV7-9,TRBJ2-2,-,TGTGCCAGCCTGTTACAGGGAGTTGCGAACACCGGGGAGCTGTTTTTT,CASLLQGVANTGELFF
TRBD2,TRBV20-1,TRBJ2-3,-,TGCAGTGCTAGAGATCCGAGGAGCGGGGCGGGAGATACGCAGTATTTT,CSARDPRSGAGDTQYF
TRBD2,TRBV14,TRBJ2-2,-,TGTGCCAGCAGCCAAGGTCCTAGCGGGGCACTCCGCACCGGGGAGCTGTTTTTT,CASSQGPSGALRTGELFF
TRBD2,TRBV7-9,TRBJ2-1,-,TGTGCCAGCAGCGTCGGACTAGCGGGCTACAATGAGCAGTTCTTC,CASSVGLAGYNEQFF
-,TRBV10-3,TRBJ2-3,many,TGTGCCATCAGTGAGTCGGTGGGGACAGATACGCAGTATTTT,CAISESVGTDTQYF
-,TRBV5-5,TRBJ1-6,few,TGTGCCAGCGACCGGGACGCCCGACAGTCACCCCTCCACTTT,CASDRDARQSPLHF
-,TRBV7-2,TRBJ2-7,few,TGTGCCAGCAGCTTAGCCGGGACACTTTTTTCCTACGAGCAGTACTTC,CASSLAGTLFSYEQYF
TRBD1,TRBV5-1,TRBJ2-7,-,TGCGCCAGCAGCTGGGGACAGGGTTCCTACGAGCAGTACTTC,CASSWGQGSYEQYF
TRBD1,TRBV5-1,TRBJ1-1,-,TGCGCCAGCAGTCCACAGACAGGGGGCACTGAAGCTTTCTTT,CASSPQTGGTEAFF
-,TRBV20-1,TRBJ2-7,-,TGCAGTGCTAGAGATCTTGGCGCGGGCTCCTACGAGCAGTACTTC,CSARDLGAGSYEQYF
-,TRBV7-2,TRBJ2-1,few,TGTGCCAGCAGCTTAGTATGGGGGACAAAAAATGAGCAGTTCTTC,CASSLVWGTKNEQFF
-,TRBV4-1,TRBJ2-3,-,TGCGCCAGCAGCCAACCGGGCCGATCGTTTGATACGCAGTATTTT,CASSQPGRSFDTQYF
-,TRBV5-4,TRBJ2-5,few,TGTGCCAGCAGCTTTTGGGCATCAAACGGCGGCACCCAGTACTTC,CASSFWASNGGTQYF
-,TRBV30,TRBJ2-2,-,TGTGCCTGGAGAGGACTTCGAGGTGACACCGGGGAGCTGTTTTTT,CAWRGLRGDTGELFF
-,TRBV19,TRBJ1-5,-,TGTGCCAGTACTCCAGGATACACAGGGAATCAGCCCCAGCATTTT,CASTPGYTGNQPQHF
-,TRBV3-1,TRBJ1-5,few,TGTGCCAGCAGCCAACAAGTTGGGCAGCCCCAGCATTTT,CASSQQVGQPQHF
-,TRBV20-1,TRBJ2-3,-,TGCAGTGCTAGGCCCGGGGGAGTAGATACGCAGTATTTT,CSARPGGVDTQYF
-,TRBV20-1,TRBJ2-3,-,TGCAGTGCTACTCCCTTTGTCGGGCCAGATACGCAGTATTTT,CSATPFVGPDTQYF
TRBD2,TRBV27,TRBJ2-3,few,TGTGCCAGCAGTTCGCTAGCGGGGGGGCCGCCAGATACGCAGTATTTT,CASSSLAGGPPDTQYF
-,TRBV15,TRBJ2-3,-,TGTGCCACCAGCCGACGGGACCCCACAGATACGCAGTATTTT,CATSRRDPTDTQYF
TRBD1,TRBV19,TRBJ2-7,-,TGTGCCAGTAGAGGTGGATCCGGGACAGAGACCTACGAGCAGTACTTC,CASRGGSGTETYEQYF
TRBD1,TRBV19,TRBJ1-1,once,TGTGCCAGTAGTGGATCGACAGGGTTTAACACTGAAGCTTTCTTT,CASSGSTGFNTEAFF
-,TRBV5-1,TRBJ1-6,-,TGCGCCAGCAGCTTGGGAAGGCAGCCCTTAGATAATTCACCCCTCCACTTT,CASSLGRQPLDNSPLHF
-,TRBV7-2,TRBJ2-3,many,TGTGCCAGCAGCTTAGGGCATAACACAGATACGCAGTATTTT,CASSLGHNTDTQYF
-,TRBV29-1,TRBJ1-3,-,TGCAGCGTTGAACTCCGAAACTCTGGAAACACCATATATTTT,CSVELRNSGNTIYF
TRBD1,TRBV27,TRBJ2-2,-,TGTGCCAGCACCGACCTGGGGGGACAGGGGGGATTAGCCGGGGAGCTGTTTTTT,CASTDLGGQGGLAGELFF
-,TRBV20-1,TRBJ2-1,few,TGCAGTGCTCCTTTTACAAATGAGCAGTTCTTC,CSAPFTNEQFF